These 3 T cell receptor beta chains came from one sample sequenced in a study of T-cell memory formation after mild COVID-19. TCRdb processed the 5' RACE reads anew with MiXCR; each CDR3 protein has one entry. The sample has more than 450,000 distinct CDR3 sequences, roughly 17% seen once; the top ten hold around 13%. The material sequenced was PBMCs or a T cell subset sorted from them (not recorded which). The receptors here all came from an adult woman who had mild COVID-19 (a few samples of this study predate the infection). Cell type and time point are not known.

In its sample, this clonotype was seen a few times. The J gene is TRBJ1-2, the V gene TRBV5-1; D call uncertain. This CDR3 contains 15 residues. The germline gives CDR1 SGHRS, CDR2 YFSETQ. V lost 0 bases, J lost 5 bases, and 14 bases lay in between. The CDR3 loop is CASSLAGADRYGYTF. DNA for the CDR3: TGCGCCAGCAGCTTGGCGGGTGCGGATCGGTATGGCTACACCTTC. The whole variable domain, filled in from reference TRBV5-1 and TRBJ1-2, reads KAGVTQTPRYLIKTRGQQVTLSCSPISGHRSVSWYQQTPGQGLQFLFEYFSETQRNKGNFPGRFSGRQFSNSRSEMNVSTLELGDSALYLCASSLAGADRYGYTFGSGTRLTVV.

The chain recombines TRBV24-1 with TRBJ2-5, with D tentatively TRBD1 (5 bases). This CDR3 region has 13 residues. Germline V gene data show CDR1 as KGHDR and CDR2 as SFDVKD. V lost 3 bases to trimming and J lost 5 bases, with 9 bases between them. The CDR3 is CATSDPPGETQYF. CDR3 in DNA: TGTGCCACCAGTGATCCCCCAGGGGAGACCCAGTACTTC.

This clonotype occurred a few times. The chain carries TRBV29-1 and TRBJ1-2; D is unresolved. Per the germline V gene, CDR1 is SQVTM and CDR2 is ANQGSEA. CDR3 length: 15 amino acids. V gave up 1 base and J gave up 4 bases, with 16 bases separating them. Here the CDR3 reads CSVEVAGLFGYGYTF. Here the CDR3 DNA reads TGCAGCGTTGAAGTTGCTGGGCTTTTTGGCTATGGCTACACCTTC.